The rows below give T cell receptor beta chains drawn from one sample of a study of blood T cell repertoires in COVID-19. The table came from immunoSEQ multiplex PCR; TCRdb's copy has only in-frame clones and leaves some out. The table shows roughly 80,000 clones, with around 79% occurring only once. The sequencing sample was made of peripheral blood. These receptor sequences come from a man aged 45-60 years with acute or convalescent COVID-19. Both conserved end residues are part of each CDR3. A D gene is named only where the DNA matches it firmly. Only part of the rows carry a size: once, few, many, or a class if the clone is expanded.

d_gene	abundance	j_gene	v_gene	CDR3nt	CDR3aa
NA	few	TRBJ1-2	TRBV7-2	TGTGCCAGCAGCCCACCCGACAGGTCTTATGGCTACACCTTC	CASSPPDRSYGYTF
NA	NA	TRBJ1-5	TRBV28	TGTGCCAGCGTTACGGTCCACGGTCCAAATCAGCCCCAGCATTTT	CASVTVHGPNQPQHF
TRBD1	NA	TRBJ1-1	TRBV4-3	TGCGCCAGCAGCCATTTAAGGGACAGGTGGACTGAAGCTTTCTTT	CASSHLRDRWTEAFF
NA	few	TRBJ2-7	TRBV7-6	TGTGCCAGCAGCTTGTCGGGATCTAGCTCCTACGAGCAGTACTTC	CASSLSGSSSYEQYF
TRBD1	few	TRBJ1-6	TRBV5-1	TGCGCCAGCAGCGGACAGGGTGATAATTCACCCCTCCACTTT	CASSGQGDNSPLHF
NA	NA	TRBJ1-4	TRBV2	TGTGCCAGCAGCGGGACAAATGAAAAACTGTTTTTT	CASSGTNEKLFF
NA	few	TRBJ1-2	TRBV7-2	TGTGCCAGCAGCTTGGGCAGGGGTGGCTACACCTTC	CASSLGRGGYTF
TRBD1	NA	TRBJ1-1	TRBV10-3	TGTGCCATCCGTGCGGCGACAGGGAGCACTGAAGCTTTCTTT	CAIRAATGSTEAFF
NA	NA	TRBJ2-7	TRBV5-4	TGTGCCAGCAGCTTCCGGGGTACCTACGAGCAGTACTTC	CASSFRGTYEQYF
NA	NA	TRBJ1-5	TRBV30	TGTGCCTGGAGTGACAGGGAAGGGCAGCCCCAGCATTTT	CAWSDREGQPQHF
TRBD1	NA	TRBJ2-7	TRBV28	TGTGCCAGCAACGAGATCCTGGACAGGGTAGGCCCCGAGCAGTACTTC	CASNEILDRVGPEQYF
TRBD1	NA	TRBJ1-1	TRBV5-4	TGTGCCAGCAGCATCAAACAGGGGGCTGAAGCTTTCTTT	CASSIKQGAEAFF
NA	NA	TRBJ1-1	TRBV12-3/TRBV12-4	TGTGCCAGCAGCCAGACAGCGAACACTGAAGCTTTCTTT	CASSQTANTEAFF
TRBD2	once	TRBJ2-7	TRBV2	TGTGCCAGCAGGAGACTAGCGGGAGAATCCGAGCAGTACTTC	CASRRLAGESEQYF
TRBD1	NA	TRBJ2-7	TRBV7-9	TGTGCCAGCAGCCCGGGACAGGCGAGCTCCTACGAGCAGTACTTC	CASSPGQASSYEQYF
TRBD1	NA	TRBJ1-1	TRBV29-1	TGCAGCGGGGCAGGGGGCAGGACTGAAGCTTTCTTT	CSGAGGRTEAFF
TRBD1	NA	TRBJ1-2	TRBV5-8	TGTGCCAGCAGCTGGGGACAGTCACGAGGCTACACCTTC	CASSWGQSRGYTF
NA	NA	TRBJ1-5	TRBV28	TGTGCCAGCAGTTCCCTGTATCAGCCCCAGCATTTT	CASSSLYQPQHF
NA	NA	TRBJ1-2	TRBV6-1	TGTGCCAGCAGTGGCCGGGACAACGAGTTAGCTAACTATGGCTACACCTTC	CASSGRDNELANYGYTF
TRBD1	NA	TRBJ1-4	TRBV15	TGTGCCACCAGCAGAGGCGAACAGGGGATGCATGAAAAACTGTTTTTT	CATSRGEQGMHEKLFF
NA	NA	TRBJ1-5	TRBV19	TGTGCCAGTAGTAAGGTGGAGTTCGGCGTTCACAATCAGCCCCAGCATTTT	CASSKVEFGVHNQPQHF
TRBD1	NA	TRBJ2-3	TRBV11-2	TGTGCCAGCAGCCCGACGACAGGGTTGGTGGATACGCAGTATTTT	CASSPTTGLVDTQYF
NA	NA	TRBJ1-5	TRBV30	TGTGCCTGGAGTGTCGAGAGGGATCAGCCCCAGCATTTT	CAWSVERDQPQHF
NA	once	TRBJ1-2	TRBV18	TGTGCCAGCTCACCAAACCCCGGGGATGGCTACACCTTC	CASSPNPGDGYTF
NA	NA	TRBJ1-5	TRBV7-8	TGTGCCAGCAGCTTAGGCCCAGGGGCCGAATATAGCAATCAGCCCCAGCATTTT	CASSLGPGAEYSNQPQHF
NA	NA	TRBJ2-2	TRBV5-1	TGCGCCAGCAGAGATGATCCCTCAGCCGGGGAGCTGTTTTTT	CASRDDPSAGELFF
NA	NA	TRBJ2-1	TRBV6-5	TGTGCCAGTGGGCCCGGGGGTCATGAGCAGTTCTTC	CASGPGGHEQFF
NA	few	TRBJ2-5	TRBV20-1	TGCAGTGCTTACAGGGAAGAGACCCAGTACTTC	CSAYREETQYF